A single sample is the source of the 15 T cell receptor beta chains below, sequenced in a study of shared clonotypes between healthy human individuals. Method: immunoSEQ multiplex PCR; TCRdb's copy keeps in-frame clones and lacks some. The table shows a few million clones, with 90% to 95% occurring only once. Sequencing was performed on naive CD4+ T cells sorted from blood. Subset reported: CD45RA+ positively selected. These receptors originate from a young man in good health.

This clone has just a few counts. This sequence joins TRBV19 and TRBJ1-5; D is unclear. The CDR3 has 17 amino acids. Per the germline V gene, CDR1 is LNHDA and CDR2 is SQIVND (reference sequence). The V end was cut by 6 bases, the J end by 0 bases, with 18 bases between. DNA of the CDR3: TGTGCCAGTAGACCGGACGGAAAGTGGTATAGCAATCAGCCCCAGCATTTT. Translating gives CASRPDGKWYSNQPQHF.

With regard to this clone: Other DNA sequences within the sample encode an identical CDR3. The chain joins TRBV18 to TRBJ1-1; 8 bases agree with TRBD1. V dropped 3 bases and J dropped 7; count of bases not matched to a gene: 4. Germline V lookup: CDR1 KGHSH, CDR2 LQKENI. This CDR3 has 13 amino acids. The CDR3 nucleotides are TGTGCCAGCTCACCCCTGGACAGGGTTGAAGCTTTCTTT. It yields the protein CASSPLDRVEAFF.

The CDR3: CASSPGGVAGNTIYF. CDR3 bases: TGTGCCAGCAGCCCGGGCGGGGTCGCTGGAAACACCATATATTTT. This sequence joins TRBV5-5 and TRBJ1-3; D not resolved. This CDR3 comprises 15 residues. Trimming took off 4 bases at V and 2 bases at J, with 13 bases between the two ends. Germline V lookup: CDR1 SGHKS, CDR2 YYEKEE (reference sequence).

The chain links TRBV18 to TRBJ2-4; possibly TRBD2 for D (6 bases). Germline CDR1 KGHSH, CDR2 LQKENI. There are 18 residues in the CDR3. V lost 4 bases and J 0 bases, leaving 19 bases between the germline ends. Written as DNA, the CDR3 is TGTGCCAGCTCACTACCCCCGAGGAGGGCGGTAGCCAAAAACATTCAGTACTTC. This translates into CASSLPPRRAVAKNIQYF. The full variable domain, with the rest looked up from reference TRBV18 and TRBJ2-4, is NAGVMQNPRHLVRRRGQEARLRCSPMKGHSHVYWYRQLPEEGLKFMVYLQKENIIDESGMPKERFSAEFPKEGPSILRIQQVVRGDSAAYFCASSLPPRRAVAKNIQYFGAGTRLSVL.

V gene TRBV5-8 combines with J gene TRBJ2-2, with 9 bases identical to TRBD2. CDR1 is SGHTS, CDR2 YDEGEE, per germline. The CDR3 is made up of 16 amino acids. The ends lost 5 bases at V and 1 base at J; junction bases unmatched: 6. The CDR3 spells CASRGLAGKNTGELFF. Written as DNA, the CDR3 is TGTGCCAGCAGAGGCCTAGCGGGAAAGAACACCGGGGAGCTGTTTTTT.

The V call is TRBV19, the J call TRBJ1-4; 8 nucleotides line up with TRBD1. The CDR3 contains 14 residues. Trimming removed 5 bases from V and 8 bases from J; junction bases left unmatched: 7. CDR1 and CDR2 from the germline V gene are LNHDA and SQIVND (reference sequence). The CDR3 reads CASSSGQGYEKLFF. The CDR3 region has the DNA TGTGCCAGTAGTTCCGGACAGGGCTACGAAAAACTGTTTTTT. Drawing the rest from reference TRBV19 and TRBJ1-4, the complete variable domain is DGGITQSPKYLFRKEGQNVTLSCEQNLNHDAMYWYRQDPGQGLRLIYYSQIVNDFQKGDIAEGYSVSREKKESFPLTVTSAQKNPTAFYLCASSSGQGYEKLFFGSGTQLSVL.

This chain connects TRBV7-3 to TRBJ2-1; the D gene is possibly TRBD2 (6 bases). CDR1 is SGHTA and CDR2 is FQGTGA in the germline V gene. V lost 2 bases to trimming and J lost 11 bases, with 13 bases between them. The length of the CDR3 is 13 residues. CDR3 amino acids: CASSLGEAGQQFF. CDR3 DNA: TGTGCCAGCAGCTTAGGGGAAGCGGGTCAGCAGTTCTTC.

The rearrangement links TRBV18 to TRBJ2-5; 7 bases are shared with TRBD1. Matching the DNA end better, TRBJ2-7 makes the J call doubtful. The CDR3 length is 16 residues. Germline values: CDR1 KGHSH, CDR2 LQKENI. In DNA form, the CDR3 reads TGTGCCAGCTCAGAAGCCGGACAGGCCAGCTCCTACGAGCAGTACTTC. It yields the protein CASSEAGQASSYEQYF.

This chain uses TRBV28 with TRBJ2-4; 7 bases are shared with TRBD2. This CDR3 has 16 residues. In germline, CDR1 is MDHEN, CDR2 SYDVKM. Unmatched junction bases numbered 8, after V lost 6 bases and J lost 0 bases. CDR3 sequence reads: CASSLGGLGAKNIQYF. In DNA, the CDR3 is TGTGCCAGCAGCCTAGGAGGACTAGGAGCCAAAAACATTCAGTACTTC.

The chain has TRBV19 and TRBJ2-1; D call uncertain. In germline, CDR1 is LNHDA, CDR2 SQIVND (reference sequence). V lost 6 bases to trimming and J lost 0 bases, with 9 bases between them. The CDR3 spans 14 residues. The CDR3 coding sequence is TGTGCCAGTAGGCCCCTGCCCTCCTACAATGAGCAGTTCTTC. The encoded protein is CASRPLPSYNEQFF.

Note on this clone: Other DNA sequences in the same sample also yield this CDR3. V is TRBV5-1 and J is TRBJ1-2; 7 bases align to TRBD1. The V segment lost 4 bases and the J segment 8 bases; nucleotides outside the gene matches: 5. The germline V gene has CDR1 SGHRS and CDR2 YFSETQ. This CDR3 is built from 12 residues. This CDR3 reads CASSPDRAGYTF. The CDR3 DNA sequence: TGCGCCAGCAGCCCCGACAGGGCCGGCTACACCTTC.

This clone has more than one count but fewer than ten. Other DNA sequences in the sample encode the same CDR3. The J gene is TRBJ1-1, the V gene TRBV10-3; D not resolved. Deletions cut 3 bases from V and 1 base from J, with 6 bases between. CDR3 size: 13 residues. Germline CDR1 and CDR2: ENHRY and SYGVKD. CDR3 protein: CAISESWNTEAFF. CDR3 bases: TGTGCCATCAGTGAAAGCTGGAACACTGAAGCTTTCTTT.

The V call is TRBV27, the J call TRBJ1-1; 9 nucleotides agree with TRBD1. Trimming at V came to 5 bases and at J to 4 bases, leaving 11 bases not matched to a gene. Germline V gives CDR1 MNHEY, CDR2 SMNVEV (reference sequence). CDR3 length equals 16 residues. CDR3 sequence (DNA): TGTGCCAGCAGTCCTTACAGGGGGCAACGGGTCACTGAAGCTTTCTTT. Translating gives CASSPYRGQRVTEAFF.

CDR3 sequence reads: CASSDVGAGPQGSYGYTF. DNA of the CDR3: TGTGCCAGCAGTGATGTAGGGGCAGGGCCCCAGGGAAGCTATGGCTACACCTTC. The rearrangement links TRBV2 to TRBJ1-2; D might be TRBD1 (5 bases). The CDR3 has 18 residues. Trimming pared 3 bases from V and 4 bases from J, leaving 24 bases between. Germline values: CDR1 SNHLY, CDR2 FYNNEI.

This clone was seen only once. This chain connects TRBV7-2 to TRBJ2-3; 15 bases are a match to TRBD2. V dropped 5 bases and J dropped 6; count of bases not matched to a gene: 12. CDR3 length: 18 amino acids. CDR1 SGHTA and CDR2 FQGNSA come from the germline V gene. CDR3 residues: CASSEQPGLAGGWDTQYF. For the CDR3, the DNA is TGTGCCAGCAGCGAACAGCCGGGACTAGCGGGAGGATGGGATACGCAGTATTTT.